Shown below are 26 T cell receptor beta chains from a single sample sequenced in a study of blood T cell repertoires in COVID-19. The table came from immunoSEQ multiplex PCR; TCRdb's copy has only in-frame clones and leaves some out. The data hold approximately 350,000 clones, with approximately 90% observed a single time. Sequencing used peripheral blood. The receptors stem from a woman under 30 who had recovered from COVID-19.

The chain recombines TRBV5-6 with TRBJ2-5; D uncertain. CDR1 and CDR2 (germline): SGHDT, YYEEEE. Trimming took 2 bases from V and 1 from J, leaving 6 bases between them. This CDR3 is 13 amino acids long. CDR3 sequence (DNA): TGTGCCAGCAGCTTTCTCGGCCAAGAGACCCAGTACTTC. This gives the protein CASSFLGQETQYF. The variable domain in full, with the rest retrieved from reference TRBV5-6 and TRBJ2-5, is DAGVTQSPTHLIKTRGQQVTLRCSPKSGHDTVSWYQQALGQGPQFIFQYYEEEERQRGNFPDRFSGHQFPNYSSELNVNALLLGDSALYLCASSFLGQETQYFGPGTRLLVL.

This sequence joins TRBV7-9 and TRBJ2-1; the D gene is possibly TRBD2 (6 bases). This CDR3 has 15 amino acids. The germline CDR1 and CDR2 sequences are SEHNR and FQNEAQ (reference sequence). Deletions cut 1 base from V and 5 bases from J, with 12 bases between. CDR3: CASSLVGSENNEQFF. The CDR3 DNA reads TGTGCCAGCAGCTTAGTCGGGAGCGAAAACAATGAGCAGTTCTTC.

CDR3 protein: CASAPSQGAFQPQHF. The DNA of the CDR3 is TGTGCCAGTGCTCCGTCGCAGGGGGCATTTCAGCCCCAGCATTTT. V gene TRBV19 combines with J gene TRBJ1-5; 8 bases are shared with TRBD1. The V gene's germline CDR1 is LNHDA and CDR2 SQIVND (reference sequence). The ends lost 8 bases at V and 6 bases at J; junction bases unmatched: 12. The length of the CDR3 is 15 residues.

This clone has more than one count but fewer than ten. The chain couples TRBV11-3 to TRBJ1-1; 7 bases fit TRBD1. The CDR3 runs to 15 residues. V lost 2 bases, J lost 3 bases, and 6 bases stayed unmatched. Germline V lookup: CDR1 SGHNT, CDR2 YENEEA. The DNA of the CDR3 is TGTGCCAGCAGCTTACAGACAGGGCAGGACACTGAAGCTTTCTTT. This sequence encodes CASSLQTGQDTEAFF.

The CDR3 spells CASSISNTEAFF. CDR3 DNA: TGTGCCAGTAGTATCTCGAACACTGAAGCTTTCTTT. V and J are TRBV19 and TRBJ1-1; D unresolved. The V gene lost 3 bases and the J gene lost 1 base, with 3 bases spanning the gap. CDR1 is LNHDA, CDR2 SQIVND, per germline (reference sequence). The CDR3 totals 12 residues.

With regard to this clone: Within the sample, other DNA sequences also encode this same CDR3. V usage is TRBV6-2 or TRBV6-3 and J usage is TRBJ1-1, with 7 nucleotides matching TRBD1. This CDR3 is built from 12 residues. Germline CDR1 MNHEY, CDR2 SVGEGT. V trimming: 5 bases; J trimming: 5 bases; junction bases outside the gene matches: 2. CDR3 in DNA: TGTGCCAGCAGTAGGGGGCGAACTGAAGCTTTCTTT. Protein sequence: CASSRGRTEAFF.

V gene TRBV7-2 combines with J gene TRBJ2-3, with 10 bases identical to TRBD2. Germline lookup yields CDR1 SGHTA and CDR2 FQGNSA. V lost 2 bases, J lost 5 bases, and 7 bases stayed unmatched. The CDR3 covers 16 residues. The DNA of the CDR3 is TGTGCCAGCAGCTTATTATTAGCGGGAGGAGAAGATACGCAGTATTTT. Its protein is CASSLLLAGGEDTQYF.

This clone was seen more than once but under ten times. DNA of the CDR3: TGTGCCACCAGCAGAGTGAGGCTGGGGCGTACTGAAGCTTTCTTT. This sequence encodes CATSRVRLGRTEAFF. The rearrangement links TRBV15 to TRBJ1-1, with a possible D match to TRBD1 (5 bases). The CDR3 contains 15 residues. Germline V lookup: CDR1 LNHNV, CDR2 YYDKDF (reference sequence). Trimming took off 1 base at V and 5 bases at J, with 14 bases between the two ends.

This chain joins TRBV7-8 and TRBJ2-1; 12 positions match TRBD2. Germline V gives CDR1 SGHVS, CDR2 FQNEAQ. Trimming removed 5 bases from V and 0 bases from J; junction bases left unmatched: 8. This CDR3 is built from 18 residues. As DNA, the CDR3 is TGTGCCAGCAGCCCGGGACTAGCGGGCAGAAGCTCCTACAATGAGCAGTTCTTC. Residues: CASSPGLAGRSSYNEQFF.

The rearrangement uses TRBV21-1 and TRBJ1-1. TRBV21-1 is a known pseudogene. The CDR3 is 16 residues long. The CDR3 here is CASSKGRAGKGTEAFF. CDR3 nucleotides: TGTGCCAGCAGCAAAGGAAGGGCGGGGAAGGGCACTGAAGCTTTCTTT.

CDR3 in amino acids: CASTSSGNYGYTF. The DNA for the CDR3 is TGTGCCAGCACCTCCAGCGGGAACTATGGCTACACCTTC. The chain has TRBV12-3 or TRBV12-4 and TRBJ1-2; D remains ambiguous. Trimming shortened V by 7 bases and J by 2 bases, and 11 bases separated the two germline ends. This CDR3 is built from 13 residues.

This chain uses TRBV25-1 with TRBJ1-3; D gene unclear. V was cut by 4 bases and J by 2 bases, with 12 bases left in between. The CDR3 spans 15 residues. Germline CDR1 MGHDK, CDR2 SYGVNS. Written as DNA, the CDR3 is TGTGCCAGCAGTGCCGGTCTGAATACTGGAAACACCATATATTTT. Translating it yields CASSAGLNTGNTIYF.

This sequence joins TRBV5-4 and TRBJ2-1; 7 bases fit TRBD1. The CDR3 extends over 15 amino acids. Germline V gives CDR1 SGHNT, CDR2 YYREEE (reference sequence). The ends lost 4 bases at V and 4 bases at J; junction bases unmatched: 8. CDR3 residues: CASSRPPGQYNEQFF. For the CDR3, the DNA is TGTGCCAGCAGCCGCCCCCCGGGACAGTACAATGAGCAGTTCTTC.

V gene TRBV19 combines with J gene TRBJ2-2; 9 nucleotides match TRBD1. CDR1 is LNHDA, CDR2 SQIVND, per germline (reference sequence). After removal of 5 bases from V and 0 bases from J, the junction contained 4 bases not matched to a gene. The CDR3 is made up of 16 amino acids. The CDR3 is CASSRRTGANTGELFF. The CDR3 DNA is TGTGCCAGTAGTCGCAGGACAGGGGCGAACACCGGGGAGCTGTTTTTT.

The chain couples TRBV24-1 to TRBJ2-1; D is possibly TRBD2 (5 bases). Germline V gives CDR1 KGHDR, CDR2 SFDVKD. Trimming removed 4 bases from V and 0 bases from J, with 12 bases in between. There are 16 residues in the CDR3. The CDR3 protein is CATSEASRSSYNEQFF. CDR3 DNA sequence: TGTGCCACCAGTGAGGCTAGCAGGAGCTCCTACAATGAGCAGTTCTTC.

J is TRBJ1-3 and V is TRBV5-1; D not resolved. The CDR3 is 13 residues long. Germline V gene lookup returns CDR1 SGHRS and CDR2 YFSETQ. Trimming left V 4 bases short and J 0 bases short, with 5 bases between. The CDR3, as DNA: TGCGCCAGCAGCGGAGGCTCTGGAAACACCATATATTTT. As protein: CASSGGSGNTIYF.

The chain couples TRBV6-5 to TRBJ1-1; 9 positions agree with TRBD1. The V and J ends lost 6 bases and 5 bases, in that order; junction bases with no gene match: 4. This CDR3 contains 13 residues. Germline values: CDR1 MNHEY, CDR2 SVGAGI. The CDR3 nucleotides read TGTGCCAGCAGGACAGGGGGTAATACTGAAGCTTTCTTT. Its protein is CASRTGGNTEAFF.

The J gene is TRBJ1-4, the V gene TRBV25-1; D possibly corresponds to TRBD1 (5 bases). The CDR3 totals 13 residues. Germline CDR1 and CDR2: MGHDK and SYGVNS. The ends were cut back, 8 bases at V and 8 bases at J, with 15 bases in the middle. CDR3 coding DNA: TGTGCCAGCCCAGGGTTTTACAGGGAAAAACTGTTTTTT. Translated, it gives CASPGFYREKLFF.

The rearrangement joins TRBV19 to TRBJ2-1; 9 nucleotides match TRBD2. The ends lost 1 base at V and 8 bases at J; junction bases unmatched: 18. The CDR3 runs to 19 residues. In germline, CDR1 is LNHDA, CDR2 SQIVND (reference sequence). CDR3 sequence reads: CASSIGGASGTTSGDEQFF. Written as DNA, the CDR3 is TGTGCCAGTAGTATAGGGGGGGCTAGCGGGACCACCTCAGGGGATGAGCAGTTCTTC.

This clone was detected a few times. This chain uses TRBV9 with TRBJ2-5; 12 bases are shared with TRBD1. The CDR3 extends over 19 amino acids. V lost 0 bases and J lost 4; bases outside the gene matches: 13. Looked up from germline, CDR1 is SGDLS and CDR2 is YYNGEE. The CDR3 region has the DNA TGTGCCAGCAGCGTAGCTCGGGGACAGGGGGCGCGAGTAACAGAGACCCAGTACTTC. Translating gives CASSVARGQGARVTETQYF.

This chain's CDR3 is CASSQGIGAYEQYV. In DNA, the CDR3 is TGTGCCAGCAGCCAAGGAATCGGGGCCTACGAGCAGTACGTC. This chain joins TRBV16 and TRBJ2-7; D possibly corresponds to TRBD2 (5 bases). This CDR3 has 14 amino acids. The V end lost 2 bases, the J end lost 2 bases, and 10 bases lay between the germline ends. Germline V CDR1 and CDR2: KGHSY, FQNENV.

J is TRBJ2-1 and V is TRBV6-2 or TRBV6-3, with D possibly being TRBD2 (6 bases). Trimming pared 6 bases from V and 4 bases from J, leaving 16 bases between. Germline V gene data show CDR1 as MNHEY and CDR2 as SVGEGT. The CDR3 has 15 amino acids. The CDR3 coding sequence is TGTGCCAGCAGCCAAGCGGGCCCCCTATACAATGAGCAGTTCTTC. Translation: CASSQAGPLYNEQFF.

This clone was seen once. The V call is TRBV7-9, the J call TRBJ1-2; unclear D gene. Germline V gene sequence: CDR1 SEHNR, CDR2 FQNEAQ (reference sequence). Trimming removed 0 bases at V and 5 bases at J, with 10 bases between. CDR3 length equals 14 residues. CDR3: CASSLAARFYGYTF. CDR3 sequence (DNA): TGTGCCAGCAGCTTAGCAGCGCGCTTTTATGGCTACACCTTC.

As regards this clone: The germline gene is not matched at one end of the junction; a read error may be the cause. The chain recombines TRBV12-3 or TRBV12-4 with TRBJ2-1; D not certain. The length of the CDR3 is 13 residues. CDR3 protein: CASSFRRDNGQFF. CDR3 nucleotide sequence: TGTGCCAGCAGTTTCAGGCGAGACAATGGGCAGTTCTTC.

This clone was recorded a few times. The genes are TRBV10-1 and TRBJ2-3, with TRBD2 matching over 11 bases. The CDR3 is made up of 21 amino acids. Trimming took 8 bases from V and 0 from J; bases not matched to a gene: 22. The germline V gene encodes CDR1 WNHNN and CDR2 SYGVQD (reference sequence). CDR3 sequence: CASQPAKDISRTSGSTDTQYF. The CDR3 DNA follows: TGCGCCAGCCAACCAGCTAAAGACATTTCAAGGACTAGCGGGAGCACAGATACGCAGTATTTT.

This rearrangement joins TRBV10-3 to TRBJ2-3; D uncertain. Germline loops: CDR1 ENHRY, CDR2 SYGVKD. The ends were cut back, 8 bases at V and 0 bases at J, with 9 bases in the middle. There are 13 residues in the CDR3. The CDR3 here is CAILAESTDTQYF. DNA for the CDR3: TGTGCCATCTTAGCAGAGAGCACAGATACGCAGTATTTT.